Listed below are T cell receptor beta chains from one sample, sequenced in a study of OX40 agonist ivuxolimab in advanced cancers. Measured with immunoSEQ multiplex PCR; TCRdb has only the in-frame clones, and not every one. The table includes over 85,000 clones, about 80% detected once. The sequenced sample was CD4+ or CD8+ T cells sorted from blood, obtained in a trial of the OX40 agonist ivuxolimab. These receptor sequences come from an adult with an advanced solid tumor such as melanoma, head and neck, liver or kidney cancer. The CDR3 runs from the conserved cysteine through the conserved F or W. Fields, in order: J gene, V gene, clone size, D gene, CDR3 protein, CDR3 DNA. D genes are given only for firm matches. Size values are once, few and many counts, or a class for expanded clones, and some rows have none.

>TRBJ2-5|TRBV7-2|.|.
CASSLGQGGQETQYF
TGTGCCAGCAGCCTGGGGCAGGGAGGCCAAGAGACCCAGTACTTC
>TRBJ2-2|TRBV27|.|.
CASYQFLSGELFF
TGTGCCAGCTACCAGTTTCTCAGCGGGGAGCTGTTTTTT
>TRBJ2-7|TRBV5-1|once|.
CASSLGASSSYEQYF
TGCGCCAGCAGCTTGGGGGCCTCCTCATCCTACGAGCAGTACTTC
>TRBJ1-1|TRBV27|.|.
CASSFTLPRNTEAFF
TGTGCCAGCAGTTTTACGTTACCCCGGAACACTGAAGCTTTCTTT
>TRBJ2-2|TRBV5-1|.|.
CASSFSTGFSGELFF
TGCGCCAGCAGCTTCTCCACAGGGTTTTCCGGGGAGCTGTTTTTT
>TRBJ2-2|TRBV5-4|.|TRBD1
CASSLAGVGTAGELFF
TGTGCCAGCAGCTTGGCAGGAGTTGGGACAGCCGGGGAGCTGTTTTTT
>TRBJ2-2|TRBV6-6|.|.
CASSYSLSGRPGELFF
TGTGCCAGCAGTTACTCGTTGTCAGGGCGACCCGGGGAGCTGTTTTTT
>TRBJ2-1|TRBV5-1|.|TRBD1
CASSLDGTGHNEQFF
TGCGCCAGCAGCTTGGATGGGACAGGTCACAATGAGCAGTTCTTC
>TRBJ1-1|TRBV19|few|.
CASSIYGGRTEAFF
TGTGCCAGTAGTATTTACGGGGGGCGTACTGAAGCTTTCTTT
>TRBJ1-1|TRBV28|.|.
CASIGAGVQVNTEAFF
TGTGCCAGCATAGGGGCGGGGGTCCAGGTGAACACTGAAGCTTTTTTT
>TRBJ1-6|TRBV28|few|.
CASSLSKVNSPLHF
TGTGCCAGCAGTTTGTCCAAGGTTAATTCACCCCTCCACTTT
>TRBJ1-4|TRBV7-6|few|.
CASSSDTEKLFF
TGTGCCAGCAGCTCCGACACGGAAAAACTGTTTTTT
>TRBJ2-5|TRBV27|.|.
CASSDRAGWTQYF
TGTGCCAGCAGCGACAGGGCGGGATGGACCCAGTACTTC
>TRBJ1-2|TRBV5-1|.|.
CASSLASGGRGYTF
TGCGCCAGCAGCTTGGCCAGCGGGGGCCGCGGCTACACCTTC
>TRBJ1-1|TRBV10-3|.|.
CAISERENTEAFF
TGTGCCATCAGTGAACGGGAGAACACTGAAGCTTTCTTT
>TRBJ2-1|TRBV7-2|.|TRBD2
CASSLGLAGGHNEQFF
TGTGCCAGCAGCTTAGGGCTAGCGGGGGGGCACAATGAGCAGTTCTTC
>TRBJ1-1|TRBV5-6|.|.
CASSLHPGRGRTEAFF
TGTGCCAGCAGCTTACATCCAGGCAGGGGAAGGACTGAAGCTTTCTTT
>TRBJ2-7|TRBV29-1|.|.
CSVEVYRDEQYF
TGCAGCGTTGAAGTGTACAGGGACGAGCAGTACTTC
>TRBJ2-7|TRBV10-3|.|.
CAISEAGTPYEQYF
TGTGCCATCAGTGAGGCGGGGACTCCCTACGAGCAGTACTTC
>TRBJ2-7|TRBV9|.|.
CASSVGATKTSEQYF
TGTGCCAGCAGCGTAGGAGCGACTAAGACCAGCGAGCAGTACTTC
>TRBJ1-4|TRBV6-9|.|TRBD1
CASSYSIQGGGEKLFF
TGTGCCAGCAGCTATTCGATACAGGGGGGAGGTGAAAAACTGTTTTTT
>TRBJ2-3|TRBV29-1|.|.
CSLNPLPAGSDTQYF
TGCAGCCTAAACCCCCTGCCGGCGGGTTCGGATACGCAGTATTTT